The T cell receptor beta chain described here comes from a study of CD8+ T cells in alopecia areata. As the sequencing template, cDNA was produced by extracting RNA and reverse transcribing it. Libraries were prepared by immunoSEQ multiplex PCR; TCRdb keeps only in-frame clonotypes and omits some of them. The sample holds 110,000 to 150,000 clones, about four fifths seen once. Treatment denoted: oral pan-JAK inhibitor, 5-10 mg twice daily. The TCR was taken from a human donor with alopecia areata. The input for sequencing was CD8+ T cells sorted from blood, taken at week 4, from a patient treated with tofacitinib.

DNA for the CDR3: TGCAGCGTTGAGGGAAGGCAGGGGGAATTCTATGGCTACACCTTC. It encodes CSVEGRQGEFYGYTF. The chain uses TRBV29-1 and TRBJ1-2; 7 bases are a match to TRBD1. Per the germline V gene, CDR1 is SQVTM and CDR2 is ANQGSEA. The length of the CDR3 is 15 residues. V lost 3 bases and J lost 4; bases outside the gene matches: 11.